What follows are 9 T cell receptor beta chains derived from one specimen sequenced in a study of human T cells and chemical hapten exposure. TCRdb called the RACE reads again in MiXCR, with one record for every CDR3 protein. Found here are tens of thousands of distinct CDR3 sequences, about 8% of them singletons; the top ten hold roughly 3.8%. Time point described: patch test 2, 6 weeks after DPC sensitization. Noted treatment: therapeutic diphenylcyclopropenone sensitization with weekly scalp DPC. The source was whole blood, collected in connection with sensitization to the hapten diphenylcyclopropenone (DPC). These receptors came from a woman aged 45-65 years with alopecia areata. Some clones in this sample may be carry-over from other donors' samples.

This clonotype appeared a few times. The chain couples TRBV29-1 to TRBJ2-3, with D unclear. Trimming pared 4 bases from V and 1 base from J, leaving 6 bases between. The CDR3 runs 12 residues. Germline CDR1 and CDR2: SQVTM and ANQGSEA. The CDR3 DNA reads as TGCAGCGTTGTGAGAGGCACAGATACGCAGTATTTT. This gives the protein CSVVRGTDTQYF.

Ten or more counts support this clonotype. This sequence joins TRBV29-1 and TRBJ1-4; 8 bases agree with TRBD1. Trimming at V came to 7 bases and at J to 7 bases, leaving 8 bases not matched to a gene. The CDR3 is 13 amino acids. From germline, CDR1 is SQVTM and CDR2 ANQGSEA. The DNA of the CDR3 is TGCAGCGCCGGACAGGGAAGGAGTGAAAAACTGTTTTTT. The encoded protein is CSAGQGRSEKLFF.

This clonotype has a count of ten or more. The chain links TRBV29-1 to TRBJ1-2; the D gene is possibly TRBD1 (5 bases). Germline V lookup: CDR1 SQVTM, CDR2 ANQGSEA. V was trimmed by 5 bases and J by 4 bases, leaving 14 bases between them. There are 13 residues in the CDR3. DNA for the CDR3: TGCAGCGTTAGCTCCGGGACGGTCTATGGCTACACCTTC. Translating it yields CSVSSGTVYGYTF.

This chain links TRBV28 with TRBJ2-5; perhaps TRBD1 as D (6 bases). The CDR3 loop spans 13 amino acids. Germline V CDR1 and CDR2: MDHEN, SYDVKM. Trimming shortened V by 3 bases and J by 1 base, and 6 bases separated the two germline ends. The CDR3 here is CASSFRGQETQYF. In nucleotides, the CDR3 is TGTGCCAGCAGTTTCAGGGGCCAAGAGACCCAGTACTTC.

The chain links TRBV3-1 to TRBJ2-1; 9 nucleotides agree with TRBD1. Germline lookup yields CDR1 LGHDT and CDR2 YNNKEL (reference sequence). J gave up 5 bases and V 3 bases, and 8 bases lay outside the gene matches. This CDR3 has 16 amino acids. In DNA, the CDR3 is TGTGCCAGCAGCCAGGACGACAGGGGGATTGACAATGAGCAGTTCTTC. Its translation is CASSQDDRGIDNEQFF.

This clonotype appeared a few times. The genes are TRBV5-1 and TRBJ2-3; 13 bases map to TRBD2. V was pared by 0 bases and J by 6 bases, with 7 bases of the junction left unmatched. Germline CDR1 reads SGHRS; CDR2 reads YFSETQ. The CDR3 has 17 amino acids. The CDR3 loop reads CASSLVTSGRASDTQYF. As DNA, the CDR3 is TGCGCCAGCAGCTTGGTAACTAGCGGGAGGGCCTCCGATACGCAGTATTTT. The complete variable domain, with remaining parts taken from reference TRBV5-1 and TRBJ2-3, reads KAGVTQTPRYLIKTRGQQVTLSCSPISGHRSVSWYQQTPGQGLQFLFEYFSETQRNKGNFPGRFSGRQFSNSRSEMNVSTLELGDSALYLCASSLVTSGRASDTQYFGPGTRLTVL.

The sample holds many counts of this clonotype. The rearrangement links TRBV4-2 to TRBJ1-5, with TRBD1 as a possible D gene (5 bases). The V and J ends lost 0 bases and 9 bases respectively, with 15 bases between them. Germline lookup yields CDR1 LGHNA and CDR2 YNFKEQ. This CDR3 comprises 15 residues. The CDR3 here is CASSQDGGISRPQHF. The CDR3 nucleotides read TGTGCCAGCAGCCAAGATGGGGGGATTTCGCGGCCCCAGCATTTT.

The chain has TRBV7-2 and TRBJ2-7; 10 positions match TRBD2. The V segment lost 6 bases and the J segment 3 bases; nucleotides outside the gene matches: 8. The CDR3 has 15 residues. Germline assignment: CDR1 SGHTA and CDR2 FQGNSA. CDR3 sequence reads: CASRPSGGAFYEQYF. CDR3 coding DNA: TGTGCCAGCAGACCTAGCGGGGGAGCGTTCTACGAGCAGTACTTC. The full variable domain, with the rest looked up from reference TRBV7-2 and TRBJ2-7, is GAGVSQSPSNKVTEKGKDVELRCDPISGHTALYWYRQSLGQGLEFLIYFQGNSAPDKSGLPSDRFSAERTGGSVSTLTIQRTQQEDSAVYLCASRPSGGAFYEQYFGPGTRLTVT.

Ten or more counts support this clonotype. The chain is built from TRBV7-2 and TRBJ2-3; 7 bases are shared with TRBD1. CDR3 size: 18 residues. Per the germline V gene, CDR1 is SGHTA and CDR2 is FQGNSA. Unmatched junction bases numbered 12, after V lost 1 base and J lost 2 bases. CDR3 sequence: CASSLGGWRTGDTDTQYF. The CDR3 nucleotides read TGTGCCAGCAGCTTAGGAGGATGGAGGACAGGAGACACAGATACGCAGTATTTT.